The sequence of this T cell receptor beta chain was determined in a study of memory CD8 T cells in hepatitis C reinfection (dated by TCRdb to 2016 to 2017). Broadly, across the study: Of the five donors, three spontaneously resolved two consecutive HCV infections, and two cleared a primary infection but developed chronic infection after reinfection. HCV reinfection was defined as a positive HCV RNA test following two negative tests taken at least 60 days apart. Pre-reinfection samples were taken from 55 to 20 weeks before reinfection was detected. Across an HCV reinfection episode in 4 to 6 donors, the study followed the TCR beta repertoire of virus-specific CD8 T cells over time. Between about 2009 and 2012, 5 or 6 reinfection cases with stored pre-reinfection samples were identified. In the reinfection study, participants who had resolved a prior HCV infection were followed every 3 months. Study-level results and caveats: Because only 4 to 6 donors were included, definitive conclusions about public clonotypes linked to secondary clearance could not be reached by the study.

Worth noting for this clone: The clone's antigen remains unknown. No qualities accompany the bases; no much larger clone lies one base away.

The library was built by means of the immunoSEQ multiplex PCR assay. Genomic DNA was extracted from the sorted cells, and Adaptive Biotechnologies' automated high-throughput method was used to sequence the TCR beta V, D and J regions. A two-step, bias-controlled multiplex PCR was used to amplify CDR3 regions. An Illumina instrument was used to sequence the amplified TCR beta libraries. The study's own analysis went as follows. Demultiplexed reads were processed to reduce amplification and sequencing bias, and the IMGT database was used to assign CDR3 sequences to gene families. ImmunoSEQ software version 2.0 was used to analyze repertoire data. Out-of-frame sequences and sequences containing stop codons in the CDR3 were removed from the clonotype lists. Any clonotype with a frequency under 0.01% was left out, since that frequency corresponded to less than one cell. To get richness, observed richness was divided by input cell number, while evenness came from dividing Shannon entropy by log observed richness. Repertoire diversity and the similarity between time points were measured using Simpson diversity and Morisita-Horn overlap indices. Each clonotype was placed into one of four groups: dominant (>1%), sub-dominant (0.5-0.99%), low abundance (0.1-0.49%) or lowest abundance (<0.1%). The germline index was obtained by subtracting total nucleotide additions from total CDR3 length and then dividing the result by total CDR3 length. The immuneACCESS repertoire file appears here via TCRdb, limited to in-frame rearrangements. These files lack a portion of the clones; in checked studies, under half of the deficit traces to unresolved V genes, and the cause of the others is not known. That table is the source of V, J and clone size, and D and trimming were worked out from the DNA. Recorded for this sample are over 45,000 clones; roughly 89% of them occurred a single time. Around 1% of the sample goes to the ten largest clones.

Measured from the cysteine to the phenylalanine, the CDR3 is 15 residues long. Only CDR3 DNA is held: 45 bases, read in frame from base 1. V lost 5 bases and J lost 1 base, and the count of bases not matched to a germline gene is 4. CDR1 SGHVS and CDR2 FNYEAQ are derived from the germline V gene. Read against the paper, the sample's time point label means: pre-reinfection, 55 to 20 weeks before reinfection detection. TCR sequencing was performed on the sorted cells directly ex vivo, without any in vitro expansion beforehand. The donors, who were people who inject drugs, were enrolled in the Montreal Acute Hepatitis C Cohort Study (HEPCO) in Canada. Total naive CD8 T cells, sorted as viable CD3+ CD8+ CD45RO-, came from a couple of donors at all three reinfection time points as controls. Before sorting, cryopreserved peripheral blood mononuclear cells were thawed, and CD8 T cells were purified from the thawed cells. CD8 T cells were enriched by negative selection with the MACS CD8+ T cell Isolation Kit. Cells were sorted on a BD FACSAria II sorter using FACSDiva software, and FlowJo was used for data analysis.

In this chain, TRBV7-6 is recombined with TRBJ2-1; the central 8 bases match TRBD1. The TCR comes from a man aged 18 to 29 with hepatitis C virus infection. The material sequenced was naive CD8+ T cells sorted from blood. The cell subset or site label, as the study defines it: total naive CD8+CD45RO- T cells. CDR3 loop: CASSLGQGSYNEQFF. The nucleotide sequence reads TGTGCCAGCAGCCTTGGACAGGGTTCCTACAATGAGCAGTTCTTC.